This T cell receptor beta chain is from a study of shared clonotypes between healthy human individuals. Measured with immunoSEQ multiplex PCR; TCRdb has only the in-frame clones, and not every one. Altogether about 2.3 million clones are present, 90% to 95% being singletons, with the ten largest covering about 0.37%. Germline lookup yields CDR1 LNHDA and CDR2 SQIVND (reference sequence). V lost 8 bases to trimming and J lost 4 bases; unmatched junction nucleotides: 6. The CDR3 consists of 14 residues. This receptor was identified in a young man in good health. Some clones in this sample may be carry-over from other donors' samples. The material sequenced was naive CD4+ T cells from PBMCs. Subset here: CD45RA+ positively selected. The chain uses TRBV19 and TRBJ2-4; 9 nucleotides line up with TRBD1. DNA of the CDR3: TGTGCCAGTTGTGAAGGGACAGGGAAAAACATTCAGTACTTC. This codes for CASCEGTGKNIQYF.